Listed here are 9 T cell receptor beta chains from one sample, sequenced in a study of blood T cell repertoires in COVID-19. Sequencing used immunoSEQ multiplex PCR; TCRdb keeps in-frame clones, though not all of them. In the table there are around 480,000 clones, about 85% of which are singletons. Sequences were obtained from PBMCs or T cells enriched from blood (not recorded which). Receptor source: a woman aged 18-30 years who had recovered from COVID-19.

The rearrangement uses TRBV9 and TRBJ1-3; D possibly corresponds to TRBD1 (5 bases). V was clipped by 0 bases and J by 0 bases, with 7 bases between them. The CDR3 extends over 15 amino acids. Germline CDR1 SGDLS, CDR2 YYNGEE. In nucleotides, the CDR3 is TGTGCCAGCAGCGTAGGGGGACTCTCTGGAAACACCATATATTTT. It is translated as CASSVGGLSGNTIYF.

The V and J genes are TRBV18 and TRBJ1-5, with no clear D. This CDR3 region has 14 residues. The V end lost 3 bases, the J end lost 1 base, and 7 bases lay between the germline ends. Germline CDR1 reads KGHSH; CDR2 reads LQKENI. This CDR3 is CASSPGRSNQPQHF. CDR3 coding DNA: TGTGCCAGCTCACCGGGGAGAAGCAATCAGCCCCAGCATTTT. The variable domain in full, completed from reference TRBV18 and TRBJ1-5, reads NAGVMQNPRHLVRRRGQEARLRCSPMKGHSHVYWYRQLPEEGLKFMVYLQKENIIDESGMPKERFSAEFPKEGPSILRIQQVVRGDSAAYFCASSPGRSNQPQHFGDGTRLSIL.

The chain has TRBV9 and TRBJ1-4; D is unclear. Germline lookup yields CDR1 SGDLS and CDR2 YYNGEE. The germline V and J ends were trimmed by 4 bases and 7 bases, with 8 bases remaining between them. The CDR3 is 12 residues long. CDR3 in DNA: TGTGCCAGCAGCCGCGTCTCTGAAAAACTGTTTTTT. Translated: CASSRVSEKLFF.

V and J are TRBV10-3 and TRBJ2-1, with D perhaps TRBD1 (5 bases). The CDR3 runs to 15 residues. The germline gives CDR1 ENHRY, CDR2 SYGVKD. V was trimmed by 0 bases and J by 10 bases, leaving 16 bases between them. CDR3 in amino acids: CAISESLTDSLEQFF. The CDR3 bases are TGTGCCATCAGTGAGTCGTTGACAGATTCTTTAGAGCAGTTCTTC.

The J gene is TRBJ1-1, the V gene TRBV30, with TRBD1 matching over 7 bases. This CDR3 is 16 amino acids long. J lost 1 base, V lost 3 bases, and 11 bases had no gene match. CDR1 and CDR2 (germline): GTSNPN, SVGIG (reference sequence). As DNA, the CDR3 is TGTGCCTGGAGCGACCGCCACAGGGGTAAGAACACTGAAGCTTTCTTT. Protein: CAWSDRHRGKNTEAFF.

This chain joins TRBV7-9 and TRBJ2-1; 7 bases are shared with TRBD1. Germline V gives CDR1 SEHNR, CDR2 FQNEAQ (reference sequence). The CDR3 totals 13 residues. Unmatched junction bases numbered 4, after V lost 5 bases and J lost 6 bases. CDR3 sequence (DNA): TGTGCCAGCAGCCGGGACAGAGGCAATGAGCAGTTCTTC. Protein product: CASSRDRGNEQFF.

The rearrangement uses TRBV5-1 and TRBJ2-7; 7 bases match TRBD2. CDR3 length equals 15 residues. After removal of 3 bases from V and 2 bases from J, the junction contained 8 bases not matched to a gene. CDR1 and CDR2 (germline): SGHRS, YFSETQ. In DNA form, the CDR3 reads TGCGCCAGCAGCTCTCATCGGGGGGAACCCTACGAGCAGTACTTC. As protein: CASSSHRGEPYEQYF.

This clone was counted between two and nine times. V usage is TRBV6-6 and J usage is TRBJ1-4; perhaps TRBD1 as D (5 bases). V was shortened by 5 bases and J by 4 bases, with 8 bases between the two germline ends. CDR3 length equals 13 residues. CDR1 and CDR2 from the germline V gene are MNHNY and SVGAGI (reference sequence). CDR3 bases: TGTGCCAGCAGTCAGGGACTTAATGAAAAACTGTTTTTT. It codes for CASSQGLNEKLFF.

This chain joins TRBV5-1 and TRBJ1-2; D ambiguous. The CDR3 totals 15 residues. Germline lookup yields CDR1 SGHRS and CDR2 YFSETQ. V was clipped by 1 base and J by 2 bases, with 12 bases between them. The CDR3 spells CASSLSARGNYGYTF. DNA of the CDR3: TGCGCCAGCAGCTTGTCCGCCCGAGGCAACTATGGCTACACCTTC.